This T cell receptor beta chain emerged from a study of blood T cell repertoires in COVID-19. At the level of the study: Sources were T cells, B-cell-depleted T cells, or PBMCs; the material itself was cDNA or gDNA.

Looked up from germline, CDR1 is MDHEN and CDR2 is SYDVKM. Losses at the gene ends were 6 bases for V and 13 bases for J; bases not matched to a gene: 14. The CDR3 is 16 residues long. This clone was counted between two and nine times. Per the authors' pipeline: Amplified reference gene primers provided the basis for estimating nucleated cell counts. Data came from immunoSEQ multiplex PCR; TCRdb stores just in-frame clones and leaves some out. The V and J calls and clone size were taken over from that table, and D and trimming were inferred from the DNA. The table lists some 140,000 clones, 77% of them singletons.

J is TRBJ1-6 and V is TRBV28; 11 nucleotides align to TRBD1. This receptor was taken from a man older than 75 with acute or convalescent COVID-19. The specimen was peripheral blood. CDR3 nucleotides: TGTGCCAGCAGCATCCGGGACAGGGGGTATGACATCCCCCTCCACTTT. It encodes CASSIRDRGYDIPLHF.